The text below deals with one TCR beta chain. Which antigen it targets is not known. The method was 5' RACE. Preparation of each TCR library used around 3.5 ug of total RNA. For each sample, cDNA was synthesized in eight separate reactions using SMARTScribe reverse transcriptase. Unique molecular identifiers containing a 6-nucleotide sample barcode were introduced through template switching during cDNA synthesis. TCRalpha and TCRbeta cDNA was amplified in two nested PCRs of approximately 16 and 10 cycles, and bead purification was carried out after each PCR. Before amplification, the cDNA was treated with uracil DNA-glycosylase and purified using the QIAquick PCR purification kit. The second PCR added Illumina TruSeq-compatible adapters along with sample-specific barcodes. Library quality and concentration were assessed using TapeStation and Qubit, and about 5 ng of each library was pooled. The pooled libraries were sequenced with 2 x 100 bp reads and custom sequencing primers on an Illumina HiSeq2500 single-index Rapid Run. The authors processed their data as follows. UMI-based consensus assembly with MiGEC version 1.2.6 was used to correct PCR and sequencing errors. MiXCR version 2.1.1 handled V(D)J alignment, clonotype assembly and CDR3 extraction. To normalise gene usage, clonotype sharing and MAIT/NKT TCR abundance, the top 1000, 10 000 and 20 000 clonotypes in each sample were analysed. Diversity was computed as the inverse Simpson index with the vegan R package after downsampling to 27 000 UMIs. Paired Mann-Whitney U tests were applied to discordant twin pairs, and Benjamini-Hochberg correction was used for multiple testing. After the reads were reprocessed by TCRdb, one entry was made per CDR3 protein sequence, with no DNA. The V and J calls and clone size come from TCRdb's table, not from the authors' own analysis. The record for this sample contains 150,000 to 200,000 distinct CDR3 sequences. The ten largest make up approximately 3% of the sample.

The CDR3 numbers 14 residues from cysteine through phenylalanine. The DNA is unrecorded. CDR1 and CDR2 (MNHEY, SMNVEV) derive from the germline V gene (reference sequence). These data belong to a study of monozygotic twins with inflammatory bowel disease (dated by TCRdb to between 2017 and 2020). As for the study more broadly: In total, roughly 30 monozygotic twin pairs made up the full study: 19 Danish pairs, all IBD-discordant, plus nine German pairs, of which four were IBD-concordant and five were IBD-discordant. The search for disease-associated traits relied mainly on comparing IBD patients with their genetically identical healthy co-twins within discordant pairs. Each individual had, on average, about 151 000 unique TCRalpha sequences and 181 000 unique TCRbeta sequences available for analysis. The paper as a whole reports these results and caveats: Compared with healthy twins, IBD patients shared fewer clonotypes with other individuals, and the difference was most pronounced in patients with signs of disease activity. The analysis was unable to tell apart different T cell subtypes. No single strong signal or clonotype linked to IBD turned up in the results, so the idea that one exists was not supported. Concordant and discordant twins showed no difference in repertoire similarity, possibly because of limited statistical power. Because patients received different immunosuppressive treatments, the repertoires may have picked up extra background noise and variability between individuals. Measured by the inverse Simpson index, TCRbeta repertoire diversity was lower in IBD patients than in their healthy co-twins.

From each donor, an approximately 2.5 ml peripheral blood sample was collected into PAXgene tubes and kept at -80 degrees C. Without T cell sorting, total RNA was isolated from whole blood using the PAXgene blood miRNA kit on an automated QIAcube. Peripheral blood from monozygotic twin pairs concordant or discordant for inflammatory bowel disease was subjected to deep TCRalpha and TCRbeta repertoire profiling with unique molecular barcoding. Smoking habits were recorded for all twin pairs, with individuals classified as current, former or never smokers. The sequence was collected from a human donor with ulcerative colitis or Crohn's disease, or a healthy co-twin of an affected twin (not recorded which). Sequencing was done on a sample of blood. Rearrangement joined TRBV27 to TRBJ2-7; TCRdb calls TRBD1, which cannot be checked without DNA. The CDR3 reads as follows: CASGYRDRVYEQYF.